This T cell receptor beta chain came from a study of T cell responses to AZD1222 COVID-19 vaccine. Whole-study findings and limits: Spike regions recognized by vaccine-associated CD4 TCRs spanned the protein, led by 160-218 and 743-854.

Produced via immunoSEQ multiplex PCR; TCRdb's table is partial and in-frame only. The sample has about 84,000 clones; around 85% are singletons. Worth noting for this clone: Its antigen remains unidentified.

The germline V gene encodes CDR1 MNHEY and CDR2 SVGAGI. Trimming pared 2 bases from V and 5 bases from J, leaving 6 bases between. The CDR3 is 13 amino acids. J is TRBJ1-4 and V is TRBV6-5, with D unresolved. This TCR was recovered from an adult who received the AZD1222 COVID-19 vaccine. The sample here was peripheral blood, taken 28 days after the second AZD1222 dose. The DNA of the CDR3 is TGTGCCAGCAGTTACGACTTAAATGAAAAACTGTTTTTT. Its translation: CASSYDLNEKLFF.